The T cell receptor (beta chain) described here comes from a study of cytomegalovirus exposure and HLA in healthy donors. The PCR made use of 60 Vbeta and 13 Jbeta primers. Method: immunoSEQ multiplex PCR; TCRdb's copy keeps in-frame clones and lacks some. This sample has approximately 300,000 clones, with 80% found just once. Points on this clone: Its antigen is unidentified.

Findings of the study overall: Across donors, sequencing depth was assumed by presence/absence analyses to be roughly uniform.

Germline assignment: CDR1 SGHAT and CDR2 FQNNGV. The CDR3 runs 11 residues. V gave up 5 bases and J gave up 3 bases, with 3 bases separating them. The J gene is TRBJ2-3, the V gene TRBV11-2; no clear D gene. The receptor comes from a girl aged 2 to 10 in good health and CMV-seronegative. Input material: PBMCs. CDR3 coding DNA: TGTGCCAGCAGCCAGACAGATACGCAGTATTTT. It specifies CASSQTDTQYF.